These T cell receptor beta chains were read from a single sample in a study of blood T cell repertoires in COVID-19. Using immunoSEQ multiplex PCR, the repertoire was profiled, and TCRdb retains in-frame clones only, with some absent. In the table there are about 120,000 clones, 85% of which are singletons. The source material was peripheral blood. These receptors were obtained from a human donor in a cohort sampled during active COVID-19. CDR3s include the opening cysteine and the closing phenylalanine or tryptophan. Each record gives: D gene, V gene, J gene, clone size, CDR3 protein, CDR3 DNA. A D gene is named only where the DNA matches it firmly. Rows give clone size only sometimes, using once, few, many, or a class for an expanded clone.

D: -
V: TRBV12-3/TRBV12-4
J: TRBJ1-3
size: -
CDR3: CASRRQEGNTIYF
DNA: TGTGCCAGCAGGAGACAGGAGGGAAACACCATATATTTT

D: -
V: TRBV11-3
J: TRBJ1-1
size: -
CDR3: CASSLTVQGRAFF
DNA: TGTGCCAGCAGCTTAACGGTCCAGGGGAGAGCTTTCTTT

D: TRBD1
V: TRBV30
J: TRBJ1-5
size: -
CDR3: CAWNENGQAGWQPQHF
DNA: TGTGCCTGGAATGAAAACGGACAGGCAGGTTGGCAGCCCCAGCATTTT

D: TRBD1
V: TRBV5-1
J: TRBJ2-7
size: once
CDR3: CASSWDRQGLSYEQYF
DNA: TGCGCCAGCAGCTGGGACCGACAGGGCCTCTCCTACGAGCAGTACTTC

D: -
V: TRBV5-1
J: TRBJ1-2
size: -
CDR3: CASSRDGGDGYTF
DNA: TGCGCCAGCAGCCGGGACGGAGGGGACGGCTACACCTTC

D: -
V: TRBV7-8
J: TRBJ1-5
size: few
CDR3: CASSLWGSQPQHF
DNA: TGTGCCAGCAGCTTGTGGGGCAGTCAGCCCCAGCATTTT

D: -
V: TRBV10-3
J: TRBJ1-2
size: -
CDR3: CAISEDGLNYGYTF
DNA: TGTGCCATCAGTGAAGACGGACTTAACTATGGCTACACCTTC

D: TRBD1
V: TRBV30
J: TRBJ2-7
size: -
CDR3: CAWSSGQGPPEYF
DNA: TGTGCCTGGAGCTCGGGACAGGGCCCGCCGGAGTACTTC

D: -
V: TRBV7-2
J: TRBJ1-5
size: -
CDR3: CASSLGPAPGQPQHF
DNA: TGTGCCAGCAGCTTAGGACCAGCCCCGGGTCAGCCCCAGCATTTT

D: TRBD1
V: TRBV7-9
J: TRBJ1-2
size: -
CDR3: CASSFPGQGSSGYTF
DNA: TGTGCCAGCTCCTTTCCGGGACAGGGCTCTAGTGGCTACACCTTC

D: -
V: TRBV15
J: TRBJ2-2
size: -
CDR3: CATSRGGSPTGELFF
DNA: TGTGCCACCAGCAGAGGCGGATCGCCCACCGGGGAGCTGTTTTTT

D: -
V: TRBV24-1
J: TRBJ2-4
size: -
CDR3: CATSVSGVENIQYF
DNA: TGTGCCACCAGTGTGTCCGGGGTCGAGAACATTCAGTACTTC

D: -
V: TRBV4-3
J: TRBJ2-7
size: once
CDR3: CASSQKRSGEQYF
DNA: TGCGCCAGCAGCCAAAAGCGGTCCGGGGAGCAGTACTTC

D: -
V: TRBV6-5
J: TRBJ2-7
size: -
CDR3: CASSSRYEQYF
DNA: TGTGCCAGCAGTAGCCGATACGAGCAGTACTTC

D: TRBD1
V: TRBV18
J: TRBJ1-5
size: -
CDR3: CASSPNRGSLFNQPQHF
DNA: TGTGCCAGCTCACCTAACAGGGGGAGCCTTTTCAATCAGCCCCAGCATTTT

D: TRBD1
V: TRBV27
J: TRBJ1-6
size: few
CDR3: CASSLGPRGLINSPLHF
DNA: TGTGCCAGCAGTTTAGGCCCCAGGGGGCTAATTAATTCACCCCTCCACTTT

D: -
V: TRBV9
J: TRBJ2-1
size: -
CDR3: CASSPYYHNEQFF
DNA: TGTGCCAGCAGCCCCTACTACCACAATGAGCAGTTCTTC

D: -
V: TRBV10-3
J: TRBJ2-7
size: -
CDR3: CAISEFWAREQYF
DNA: TGTGCCATCAGTGAGTTCTGGGCCAGGGAGCAGTACTTC

D: TRBD2
V: TRBV14
J: TRBJ2-1
size: -
CDR3: CASSQLAGGRHNEQFF
DNA: TGTGCCAGCAGCCAACTAGCGGGGGGGCGGCACAATGAGCAGTTCTTC

D: TRBD2
V: TRBV28
J: TRBJ2-1
size: -
CDR3: CASSSLSGGAYNEQFF
DNA: TGTGCCAGCAGTTCCCTAAGCGGGGGGGCCTACAATGAGCAGTTCTTC

D: -
V: TRBV3-1/TRBV3-2
J: TRBJ1-6
size: -
CDR3: CASSRLGDSPLHF
DNA: TGTGCCAGCAGCCGCCTGGGAGATTCACCCCTCCACTTT

D: TRBD1
V: TRBV5-1
J: TRBJ2-2
size: -
CDR3: CASSRADRSIAGELFF
DNA: TGCGCCAGCAGCCGGGCGGACAGGTCTATCGCCGGGGAGCTGTTTTTT

D: TRBD1
V: TRBV3-1/TRBV3-2
J: TRBJ2-5
size: -
CDR3: CASSQGQGKETQYF
DNA: TGTGCCAGCAGTCAGGGACAGGGAAAAGAGACCCAGTACTTC

D: TRBD1
V: TRBV4-3
J: TRBJ1-2
size: -
CDR3: CASSRSQGENYGYTF
DNA: TGCGCCAGCAGTAGGTCACAGGGGGAGAACTATGGCTACACCTTC

D: -
V: TRBV6-5
J: TRBJ1-4
size: -
CDR3: CASRLQGSGNEKLFF
DNA: TGTGCCAGCAGGCTGCAGGGTTCTGGGAATGAAAAACTGTTTTTT

D: -
V: TRBV30
J: TRBJ1-2
size: -
CDR3: CATRRGVSYGYTF
DNA: TGTGCCACCCGGCGGGGGGTTAGCTATGGCTACACCTTC

D: -
V: TRBV19
J: TRBJ1-6
size: few
CDR3: CASSPAGPSPLHF
DNA: TGTGCCAGTAGTCCGGCAGGGCCCTCACCCCTCCACTTT

D: -
V: TRBV6-2/TRBV6-3
J: TRBJ1-3
size: -
CDR3: CASSYGGNGNTIYF
DNA: TGTGCCAGCAGTTACGGGGGCAATGGAAACACCATATATTTT

D: TRBD1
V: TRBV7-9
J: TRBJ2-5
size: -
CDR3: CAGIQGLAGGEETQYF
DNA: TGTGCCGGGATACAGGGGCTGGCAGGGGGCGAGGAGACCCAGTACTTC

D: -
V: TRBV12-3/TRBV12-4
J: TRBJ1-1
size: few
CDR3: CASARNPTSEAFF
DNA: TGTGCCAGCGCCCGCAATCCGACAAGTGAAGCTTTCTTT

D: -
V: TRBV6-5
J: TRBJ2-1
size: -
CDR3: CASTNSPRYNEQFF
DNA: TGTGCCAGCACCAACTCCCCCCGTTACAATGAGCAGTTCTTC

D: TRBD2
V: TRBV9
J: TRBJ2-1
size: few
CDR3: CASSPSGFSYNEQFF
DNA: TGTGCCAGCAGCCCTAGCGGATTCTCCTACAATGAGCAGTTCTTC

D: TRBD1
V: TRBV15
J: TRBJ2-5
size: -
CDR3: CATSIRGRKTQYF
DNA: TGTGCCACCAGCATCAGGGGGCGTAAGACCCAGTACTTC

D: TRBD2
V: TRBV3-1/TRBV3-2
J: TRBJ2-1
size: -
CDR3: CASSPGLAGGINEQFF
DNA: TGTGCCAGCAGCCCGGGACTAGCGGGGGGAATCAATGAGCAGTTCTTC

D: -
V: TRBV6-6
J: TRBJ1-1
size: few
CDR3: CASSSPSGGSRAEAFF
DNA: TGTGCCAGCAGCTCGCCTTCGGGGGGCAGTAGGGCTGAAGCTTTCTTT

D: -
V: TRBV9
J: TRBJ2-3
size: -
CDR3: CASNPGRSTDTQYF
DNA: TGTGCCAGCAATCCTGGTAGAAGCACAGATACGCAGTATTTT

D: -
V: TRBV6-1
J: TRBJ2-2
size: -
CDR3: CASSESRVLNTGELFF
DNA: TGTGCCAGCAGTGAATCTCGGGTGCTGAACACCGGGGAGCTGTTTTTT

D: -
V: TRBV5-1
J: TRBJ2-6
size: -
CDR3: CATPAGTGANVLTF
DNA: TGCGCCACCCCTGCGGGAACTGGGGCCAACGTCCTGACTTTC

D: -
V: TRBV7-3
J: TRBJ2-3
size: once
CDR3: CASSLHRASTDTQYF
DNA: TGTGCCAGCAGCCTTCACAGGGCCAGCACAGATACGCAGTATTTT

D: TRBD2
V: TRBV4-2
J: TRBJ2-3
size: -
CDR3: CASSSSLTGLVKQYF
DNA: TGTGCCAGCAGCTCCTCCCTCACTGGACTAGTCAAGCAGTATTTT

D: TRBD1
V: TRBV15
J: TRBJ1-5
size: -
CDR3: CATSRGQGHNQPQHF
DNA: TGTGCCACCAGCAGGGGACAGGGACACAATCAGCCCCAGCATTTT

D: -
V: TRBV19
J: TRBJ1-1
size: -
CDR3: CASGREGGTEAFF
DNA: TGTGCCAGTGGACGAGAGGGAGGCACTGAAGCTTTCTTT